This T cell receptor (beta chain) originates from a study of blood T cells in healthy people across ages. General study results and limits: Changes seen in expanded clonotypes were possibly confounded by donor CMV status left unknown. TCR beta diversity, measured per million T cells, fell in a roughly linear way with age.

Turning to this clonotype: Its antigen is still unknown.

The CDR3 runs to 16 residues. The V gene end was trimmed by 3 bases and the J gene end by 2 bases; junction bases not matched to a gene: 8. Germline lookup yields CDR1 SGDLS and CDR2 YYNGEE. Primers used in a second PCR of roughly 6 to 11 cycles were a sample-barcoded 5' primer and a J-beta primer mix. TCRdb re-called the 5' RACE reads with MiXCR, one entry per CDR3 protein. The table lists approximately 770,000 distinct CDR3 sequences, 58% of them singletons. This chain joins TRBV9 and TRBJ2-7; TRBD2 aligns across 10 bases. Sequenced sample: blood. The receptor comes from a young man in good health. CDR3 region: CASSEDGLAETYEQYF. The CDR3 nucleotides read TGTGCCAGCAGCGAAGACGGACTAGCGGAAACCTACGAGCAGTACTTC.